This TCR beta chain was sequenced for a study of shared clonotypes between healthy human individuals. Terminally differentiated effector memory CD45RA+ cells were left out of the naive CD8 fraction, which was CD45RO-negative and positively selected for CCR7. Replicate PCRs for sorted subsets used approximately 190 ng DNA; this equaled about 30,000 T cell genomes. Method: immunoSEQ multiplex PCR; TCRdb's copy keeps in-frame clones and lacks some. The sample carries some 580,000 clones, 98% recorded once. The ends lost 7 bases at V and 2 bases at J; junction bases unmatched: 3. This CDR3 has 12 amino acids. Germline loops: CDR1 SQVTM, CDR2 ANQGSEA. This clone was seen just once.

Source material: naive CD8+ T cells sorted from blood. This receptor was taken from a man aged 25 to 40 in good health. This chain uses TRBV29-1 with TRBJ2-7; 9 bases fit TRBD1. The CDR3 here is CSGGQGTYEQYF. The CDR3 DNA follows: TGCAGCGGCGGACAGGGGACCTACGAGCAGTACTTC.